The entry below gives a single T cell receptor (beta chain) sequence along with its context. This entry belongs to a study of OX40 agonist ivuxolimab in advanced cancers. Background on the study: Ivuxolimab was administered intravenously to patients at 0.01 to 10 mg/kg every 2 weeks. The diagnoses of dose-escalation patients were hepatocellular carcinoma, melanoma, renal cell or head and neck cancer.

With 3 bases clipped from V and 4 bases from J, the junction kept 11 bases outside the gene matches. The CDR3 runs to 16 residues. Repertoires were generated with immunoSEQ multiplex PCR, while TCRdb's copy carries only in-frame clones and drops some. The repertoire holds roughly 88,000 clones, more than 75% seen once, with about 4% in the top ten. The sequences come from CD4+ or CD8+ T cells sorted from blood, collected in a trial of the OX40 agonist ivuxolimab. The chain joins TRBV23-1 to TRBJ1-1; TRBD1 matches 7 bases. TRBV23-1 carries the ORF label, with uncertain function. The sequence was collected from an adult with an advanced solid tumor such as melanoma, head and neck, liver or kidney cancer. The CDR3, as DNA: TGCGCCAGCAGTCACCCCGGACAGGTATGGGGCACTGAAGCTTTCTTT. This gives the protein CASSHPGQVWGTEAFF.